This paragraph covers one TCR beta chain sequence. Its antigen specificity is not known. No clone much larger than this one lies a single base away; base qualities are absent. For sequencing of the TCRbeta CDR3 region, genomic DNA was extracted from the sorted cells. The immunoSEQ Assay was used to sequence the TCRbeta CDR3 regions. In its TCRdb copy, this immuneACCESS table keeps in-frame sequences only and misses some clones. Where compared with another copy, unresolved V genes explain less than half of these, and the others have no known cause. The sample contains fewer than 85,000 clones, about 84% of them found a single time. More than 0.5% of the sample is held by the ten biggest clonotypes. Patients with autoimmune disease history or receiving systemic immunosuppression were excluded from the trial. In every dose cohort, peripheral blood was drawn for TCR sequencing at baseline, cycle 4 day 1, and cycle 7 day 1. The samples were drawn from a first-in-human, open-label, multicenter phase I dose-escalation trial of ivuxolimab. Adults with locally advanced or metastatic head and neck squamous cell, hepatocellular, melanoma or renal cell carcinoma were enrolled in the trial. Before TCR sequencing, CD4+ T cells and CD8+ T cells from peripheral blood were sorted into separate populations.

Germline trimming amounts to 4 bases on V and 5 bases on J, with 9 as the count of junction bases outside the gene matches. Per the germline V gene (reference sequence), SGHNT is the CDR1 and YYREEE is the CDR2. Measured from the cysteine to the phenylalanine, the CDR3 is 15 residues long. The kept DNA is CDR3 alone, 45 bases in frame from the first base. The source of the sample is a study of OX40 agonist ivuxolimab in advanced cancers. Describing the broader study: Ivuxolimab, which targeted the costimulatory receptor OX40 (CD134), was an agonistic, fully human IgG2 monoclonal antibody. The paper covers the monotherapy dose-escalation part of the phase I ivuxolimab trial, which included N ≈ 57 patients. The point of sequencing TCRbeta in the periphery was to test whether ivuxolimab changed TCR sequence diversity and drove clonal T-cell expansion. Patients were allowed to have had prior anti-PD-1, anti-PD-L1 or anti-CTLA-4 therapy, and around two fifths of the dose-escalation patients had been treated with checkpoint inhibitors. Partial responses were achieved by three dose-escalation patients, of whom one had hepatocellular carcinoma and two had cutaneous melanoma. In the dose-escalation cohort, more than 75% of patients were male, and the mean age was roughly 60 years, with a range of about 23 to 85. Intravenous ivuxolimab was administered to patients every 2 weeks at six dose levels: 0.01, 0.1, 0.3, 1.5, 3 and 10 mg/kg. Of the approximately 50 patients in dose escalation, about 19 had hepatocellular carcinoma, about 15 had melanoma, 9 had renal cell carcinoma and 9 had head and neck cancer. The investigation overall reported the following: Low levels of normalized T-cell clonal expansion were also seen in some nonresponding patients. After ivuxolimab, expanded clones were on average more numerous among CD8+ T cells than among CD4+ T cells. Partial responders in the 0.1-3.0 mg/kg groups had among the lowest normalized peripheral clonal expansion, especially among CD8+ T cells. Which antigens the clonally expanded peripheral T cells were specific for was not determined. Clonal expansion of both CD4+ and CD8+ blood T cells was observed from baseline to week 6 at doses 0.1 to 3.0 mg/kg.

Source: CD4+ or CD8+ T cells sorted from blood, taken in a trial of the OX40 agonist ivuxolimab. The sequence was obtained from an adult with an advanced solid tumor such as melanoma, head and neck, liver or kidney cancer. The rearrangement combines TRBV5-4 with TRBJ1-2, with TRBD1 identical over 9 junction bases. The CDR3 here reads CASSRGTGQGYGYTF. In nucleotides, the sequence is TGTGCCAGCAGCAGGGGTACGGGACAGGGATATGGCTACACCTTC.